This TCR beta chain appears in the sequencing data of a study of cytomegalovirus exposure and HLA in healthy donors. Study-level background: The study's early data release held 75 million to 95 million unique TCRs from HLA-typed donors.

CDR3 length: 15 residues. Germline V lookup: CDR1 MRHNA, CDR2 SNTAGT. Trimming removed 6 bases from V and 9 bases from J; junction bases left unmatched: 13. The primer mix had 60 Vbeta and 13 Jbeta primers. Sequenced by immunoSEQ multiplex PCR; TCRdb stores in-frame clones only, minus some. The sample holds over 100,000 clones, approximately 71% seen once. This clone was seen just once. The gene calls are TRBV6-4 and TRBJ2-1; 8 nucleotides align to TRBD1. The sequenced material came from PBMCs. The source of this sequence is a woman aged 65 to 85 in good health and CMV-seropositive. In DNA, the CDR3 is TGTGCCAGCAGCCCGGACAGGGTTGTTGTTGGTGAGCAGTTCTTC. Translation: CASSPDRVVVGEQFF.